This paragraph reports one T cell receptor (beta chain). Its antigen is unknown. The data derive from a study of monozygotic twins with inflammatory bowel disease. Every donor provided one blood sample measuring less than 3 ml. Germline V CDR1 and CDR2: GTSNPN, SVGIG (reference sequence). There are 15 residues in the CDR3. The cDNA of both the TCRalpha and TCRbeta chains was subjected to two nested PCRs of about 15 and 9 cycles. TCRdb derives one entry per CDR3 protein from the 5' RACE reads, leaving out DNA. The listing contains roughly 320,000 distinct CDR3 sequences. Study-wide points: Healthy co-twins showed greater TCRbeta diversity (inverse Simpson) than IBD patients. Repertoire similarity was not found to differ between concordant and discordant twins, possibly from limited power.

The chain is built from TRBV30 and TRBJ2-2; the D call from TCRdb, TRBD2, cannot be confirmed without DNA. The TCR sequence derives from a human donor with ulcerative colitis or Crohn's disease, or a healthy co-twin of an affected twin (not recorded which). Specimen: blood. CDR3 in amino acids: CAWMRTSGGSGELFF.